This TCR beta chain was captured in a study of response to subunit inactivated influenza vaccine. General study results and limits: That few new T cells are recruited by each seasonal influenza vaccination was the authors' suggestion.

Worth noting for this clonotype: Its antigen is as yet unknown.

V trimming: 3 bases; J trimming: 0 bases; junction bases outside the gene matches: 8. Germline V gene lookup returns CDR1 LNHNV and CDR2 YYDKDF (reference sequence). The CDR3 is 17 amino acids. TCRdb reanalysed the RT-PCR reads using MiXCR and keeps one entry per CDR3 protein. The sample gives about 800,000 distinct CDR3 sequences, about 20% of which show up once; roughly a tenth is in the top ten. The chain recombines TRBV15 with TRBJ2-7; 10 bases align to TRBD1. The specimen comprised PBMCs from blood, sampled 5 days after vaccination. The TCR was taken from a man in his fifties or sixties who received an inactivated influenza vaccine. The CDR3 spells CATSRGRGTGVSYEQYF. DNA for the CDR3: TGTGCCACCAGCAGGGGCCGTGGGACAGGGGTCTCCTACGAGCAGTACTTC.